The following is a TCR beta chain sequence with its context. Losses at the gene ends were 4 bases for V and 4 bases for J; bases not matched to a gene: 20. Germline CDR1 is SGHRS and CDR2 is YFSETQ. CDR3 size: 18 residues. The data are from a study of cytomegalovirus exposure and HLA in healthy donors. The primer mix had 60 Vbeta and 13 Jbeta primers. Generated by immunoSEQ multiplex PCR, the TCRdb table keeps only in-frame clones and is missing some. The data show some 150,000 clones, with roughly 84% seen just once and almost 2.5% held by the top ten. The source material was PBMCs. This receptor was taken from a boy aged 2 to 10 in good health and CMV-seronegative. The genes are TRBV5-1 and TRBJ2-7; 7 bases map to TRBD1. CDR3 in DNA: TGCGCCAGCAGCCATCGATTCGATAACAGGGGCGCGGATTACGAGCAGTACTTC. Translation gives CASSHRFDNRGADYEQYF.